The subject of this entry is one TCR beta chain. Its antigen is undetermined. The same CDR3 also results from other DNA sequences found in this sample. CDR1 is SGHVS and CDR2 is FNYEAQ in the germline V gene. The length of the CDR3 is 15 residues. The ends lost 1 base at V and 2 bases at J; junction bases unmatched: 5. The sample originates from a study of shared clonotypes between healthy human individuals. On the study more broadly: A donor's plate count was three for CD4 naive and three for CD4 memory; CD8 naive had two and CD8 memory one. Study findings and constraints: Between a handful of donors, naive CD4 clonotypes were shared at a level of about 5%. Relative to clonotypes present in all four donors, those not shared had lower generation probabilities.

Terminally differentiated effector memory CD45RA+ cells were excluded by CCR7 positive selection of CD45RO-negative cells. In the original processing: ImmunoSEQ only sent back junction sequences with no quality scores, so filtering was done differently. Profiling relied on immunoSEQ multiplex PCR, and the TCRdb table lists in-frame clones only, not all of them. That table gives V, J and clone size, and the DNA gave D and trimming. The sample carries hundreds of thousands of clones, about 90% recorded once. The receptor was isolated from a man aged 25-40 years in good health. The specimen sequenced was naive CD8+ T cells sorted from blood. The chain uses TRBV7-6 and TRBJ2-7, with 7 bases that match TRBD2. The CDR3 spells CASSLEASGTYEQYF. In nucleotides, the CDR3 is TGTGCCAGCAGCTTAGAGGCTAGCGGAACCTACGAGCAGTACTTC.